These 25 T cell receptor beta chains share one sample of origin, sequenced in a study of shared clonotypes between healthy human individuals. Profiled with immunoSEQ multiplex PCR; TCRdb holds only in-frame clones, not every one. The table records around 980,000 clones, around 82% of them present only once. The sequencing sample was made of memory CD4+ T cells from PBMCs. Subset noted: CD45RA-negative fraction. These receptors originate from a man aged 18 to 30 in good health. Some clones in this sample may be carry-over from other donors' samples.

Here the CDR3 reads CASSQAPTPASGRETQYF. CDR3 DNA: TGTGCCAGCAGCCAAGCCCCGACGCCTGCTAGCGGGAGGGAGACCCAGTACTTC. The chain links TRBV4-2 to TRBJ2-5; 11 bases fit TRBD2. CDR3 length: 18 residues. J gave up 5 bases and V 1 base, and 12 bases lay outside the gene matches. Looked up from germline, CDR1 is LGHNA and CDR2 is YNFKEQ.

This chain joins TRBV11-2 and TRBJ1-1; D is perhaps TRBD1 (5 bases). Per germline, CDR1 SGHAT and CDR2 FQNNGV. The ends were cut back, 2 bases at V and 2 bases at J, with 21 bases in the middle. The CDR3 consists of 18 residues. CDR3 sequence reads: CASSLNSLRDLYNTEAFF. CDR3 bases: TGTGCCAGCAGCTTAAATTCCCTCCGGGACCTCTATAACACTGAAGCTTTCTTT.

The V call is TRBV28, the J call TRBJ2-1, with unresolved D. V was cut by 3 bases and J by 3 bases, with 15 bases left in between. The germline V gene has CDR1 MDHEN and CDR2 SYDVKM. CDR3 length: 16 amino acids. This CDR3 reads CASSLGGLADYNEQFF. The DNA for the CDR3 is TGTGCCAGCAGTTTGGGTGGTTTGGCAGACTACAATGAGCAGTTCTTC.

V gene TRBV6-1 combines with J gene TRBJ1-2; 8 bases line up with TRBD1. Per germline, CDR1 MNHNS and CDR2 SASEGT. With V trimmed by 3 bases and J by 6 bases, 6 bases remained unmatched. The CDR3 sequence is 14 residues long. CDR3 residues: CASSEAYRGNGYTF. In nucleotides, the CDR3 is TGTGCCAGCAGTGAGGCGTACAGGGGGAATGGCTACACCTTC.

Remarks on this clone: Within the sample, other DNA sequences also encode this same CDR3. The CDR3 spells CSAGVETQYF. CDR3 in DNA: TGCAGTGCTGGGGTCGAGACCCAGTACTTC. The chain uses TRBV20-1 and TRBJ2-5; D not certain. With 5 bases removed from V and 5 bases from J, the gap between germline ends came to 6 bases. The CDR3 spans 10 residues. Germline-derived CDR1 and CDR2 are DFQATT and SNEGSKA (reference sequence).

The CDR3 coding sequence is TGTGCCAGCAGCCCGTGGGACAGCACTAACTATGGCTACACCTTC. It specifies CASSPWDSTNYGYTF. This chain uses TRBV5-4 with TRBJ1-2; 7 bases line up with TRBD1. This CDR3 is 15 amino acids long. The V gene end was trimmed by 4 bases and the J gene end by 0 bases; junction bases not matched to a gene: 6. Per germline, CDR1 SGHNT and CDR2 YYREEE (reference sequence).

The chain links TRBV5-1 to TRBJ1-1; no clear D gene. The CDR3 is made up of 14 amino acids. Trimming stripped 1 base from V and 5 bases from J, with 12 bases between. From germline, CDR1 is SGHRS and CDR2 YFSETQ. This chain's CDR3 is CASSLSMGKTEAFF. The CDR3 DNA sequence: TGCGCCAGCAGCTTGAGTATGGGGAAAACTGAAGCTTTCTTT.

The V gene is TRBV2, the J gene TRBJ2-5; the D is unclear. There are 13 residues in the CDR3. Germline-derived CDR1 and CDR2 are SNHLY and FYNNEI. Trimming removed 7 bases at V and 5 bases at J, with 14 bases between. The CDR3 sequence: CASTVRFSETQYF. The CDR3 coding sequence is TGTGCCAGCACCGTGAGGTTCAGCGAGACCCAGTACTTC.

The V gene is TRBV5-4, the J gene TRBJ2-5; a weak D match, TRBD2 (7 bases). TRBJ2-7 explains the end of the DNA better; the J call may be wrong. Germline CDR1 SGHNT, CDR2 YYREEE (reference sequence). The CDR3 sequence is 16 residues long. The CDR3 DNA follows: TGTGCCAGCAGCACGGCCAGGGGAGGGGACGACTACGAGCAGTACTTC. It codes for CASSTARGGDDYEQYF.

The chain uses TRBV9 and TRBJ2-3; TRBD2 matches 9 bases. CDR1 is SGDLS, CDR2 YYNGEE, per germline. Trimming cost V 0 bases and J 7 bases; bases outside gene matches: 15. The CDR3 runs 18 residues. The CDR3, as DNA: TGTGCCAGCAGCGTAGGGGGATCCGGGACTAGCCAACCTTATACGCAGTATTTT. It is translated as CASSVGGSGTSQPYTQYF.

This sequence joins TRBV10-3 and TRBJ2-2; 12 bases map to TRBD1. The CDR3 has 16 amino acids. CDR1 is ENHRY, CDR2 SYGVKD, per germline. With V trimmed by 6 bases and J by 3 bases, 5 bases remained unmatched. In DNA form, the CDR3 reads TGTGCCATCAGCCCCGGGACAGGGGGCCACACCGGGGAGCTGTTTTTT. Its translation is CAISPGTGGHTGELFF.

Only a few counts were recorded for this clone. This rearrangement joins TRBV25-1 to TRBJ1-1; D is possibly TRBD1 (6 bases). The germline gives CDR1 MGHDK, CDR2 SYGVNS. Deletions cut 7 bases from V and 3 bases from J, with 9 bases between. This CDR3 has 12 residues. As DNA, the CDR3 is TGTGCCAGCAAGGACAGATACACTGAAGCTTTCTTT. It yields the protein CASKDRYTEAFF.

The CDR3 here is CASSRSLTGTTYNEQFF. Written as DNA, the CDR3 is TGTGCCAGCAGCCGAAGCCTAACAGGGACCACCTACAATGAGCAGTTCTTC. The rearrangement links TRBV7-6 to TRBJ2-1; D might be TRBD1 (6 bases). Germline CDR1 is SGHVS and CDR2 is FNYEAQ. The CDR3 totals 17 residues. Trimming stripped 5 bases from V and 2 bases from J, with 19 bases between.

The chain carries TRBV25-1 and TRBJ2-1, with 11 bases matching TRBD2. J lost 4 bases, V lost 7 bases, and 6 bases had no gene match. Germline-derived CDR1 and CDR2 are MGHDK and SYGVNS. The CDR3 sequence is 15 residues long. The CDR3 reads CASNVAGGAYNEQFF. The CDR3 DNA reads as TGTGCCAGCAACGTAGCGGGGGGGGCATACAATGAGCAGTTCTTC.

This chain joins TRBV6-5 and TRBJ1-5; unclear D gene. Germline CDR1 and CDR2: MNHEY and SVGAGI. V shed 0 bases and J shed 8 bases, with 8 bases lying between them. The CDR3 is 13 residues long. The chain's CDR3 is CASSYSFREPQHF. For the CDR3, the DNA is TGTGCCAGCAGTTACTCGTTCCGGGAGCCCCAGCATTTT.

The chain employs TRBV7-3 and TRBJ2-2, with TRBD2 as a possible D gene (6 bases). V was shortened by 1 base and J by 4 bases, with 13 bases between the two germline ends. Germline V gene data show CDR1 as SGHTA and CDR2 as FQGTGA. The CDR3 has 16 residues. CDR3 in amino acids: CASSLNNRGITGELFF. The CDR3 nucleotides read TGTGCCAGCAGCTTAAATAACCGCGGGATCACCGGGGAGCTGTTTTTT.

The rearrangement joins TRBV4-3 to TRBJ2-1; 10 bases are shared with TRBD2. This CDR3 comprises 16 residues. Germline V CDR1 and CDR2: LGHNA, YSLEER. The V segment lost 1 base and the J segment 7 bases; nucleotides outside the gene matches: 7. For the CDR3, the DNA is TGCGCCAGCAGCCAAGGAGGGACTAGCGACCCGAATGAGCAGTTCTTC. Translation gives CASSQGGTSDPNEQFF.

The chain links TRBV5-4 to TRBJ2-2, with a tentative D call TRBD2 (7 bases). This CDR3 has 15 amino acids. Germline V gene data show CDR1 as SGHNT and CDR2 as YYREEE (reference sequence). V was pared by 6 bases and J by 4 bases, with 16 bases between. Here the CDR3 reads CASNLGGPGTGELFF. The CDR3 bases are TGTGCCAGCAACCTCGGGGGGCCAGGCACCGGGGAGCTGTTTTTT. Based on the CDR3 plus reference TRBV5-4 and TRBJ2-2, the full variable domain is ETGVTQSPTHLIKTRGQQVTLRCSSQSGHNTVSWYQQALGQGPQFIFQYYREEENGRGNFPPRFSGLQFPNYSSELNVNALELDDSALYLCASNLGGPGTGELFFGEGSRLTVL.

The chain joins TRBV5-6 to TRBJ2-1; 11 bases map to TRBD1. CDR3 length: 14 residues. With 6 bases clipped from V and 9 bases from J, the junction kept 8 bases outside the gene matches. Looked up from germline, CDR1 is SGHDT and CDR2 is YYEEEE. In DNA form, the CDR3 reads TGTGCCAGCAACCCGGACAGGGGGCGCGGTGAGCAGTTCTTC. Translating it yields CASNPDRGRGEQFF.

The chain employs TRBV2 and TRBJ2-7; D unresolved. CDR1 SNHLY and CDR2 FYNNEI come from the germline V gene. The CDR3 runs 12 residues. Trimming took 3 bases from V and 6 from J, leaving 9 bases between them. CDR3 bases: TGTGCCAGCAGTGAGGGCAGATCCGAGCAGTACTTC. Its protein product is CASSEGRSEQYF.

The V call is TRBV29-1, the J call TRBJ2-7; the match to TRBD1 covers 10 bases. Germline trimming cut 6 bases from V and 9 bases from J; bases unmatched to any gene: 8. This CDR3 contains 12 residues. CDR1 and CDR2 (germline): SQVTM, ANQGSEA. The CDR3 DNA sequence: TGCAGCGTCTCAGGACAGGGGGGAGGGCAGTACTTC. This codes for CSVSGQGGGQYF.

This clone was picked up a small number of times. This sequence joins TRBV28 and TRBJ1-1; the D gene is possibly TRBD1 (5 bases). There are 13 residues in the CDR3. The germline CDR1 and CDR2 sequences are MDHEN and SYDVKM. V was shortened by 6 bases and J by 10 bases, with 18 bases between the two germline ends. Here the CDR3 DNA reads TGTGCCAGCAGGACCCCCACAGGACCTGGAGCTTTCTTT. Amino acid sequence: CASRTPTGPGAFF.

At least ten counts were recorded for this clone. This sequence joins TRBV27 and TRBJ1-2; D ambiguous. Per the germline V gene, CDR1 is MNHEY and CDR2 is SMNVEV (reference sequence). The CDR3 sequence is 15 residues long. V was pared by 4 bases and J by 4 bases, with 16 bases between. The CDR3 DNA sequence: TGTGCCAGCAGTTCAAATTCGGCAGGTGCCTATGGCTACACCTTC. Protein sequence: CASSSNSAGAYGYTF.

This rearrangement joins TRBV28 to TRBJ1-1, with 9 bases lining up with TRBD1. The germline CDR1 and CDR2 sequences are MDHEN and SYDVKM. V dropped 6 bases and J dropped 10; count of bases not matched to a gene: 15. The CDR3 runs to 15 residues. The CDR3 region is CASRRGPGQGFGAFF. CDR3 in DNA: TGTGCCAGCAGGCGAGGTCCGGGACAGGGTTTCGGAGCTTTCTTT.

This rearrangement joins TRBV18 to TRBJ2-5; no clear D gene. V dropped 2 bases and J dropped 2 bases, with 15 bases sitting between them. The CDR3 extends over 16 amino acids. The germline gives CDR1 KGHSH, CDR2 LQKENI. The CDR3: CASSPVGQGRQETQYF. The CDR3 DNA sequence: TGTGCCAGCTCACCAGTGGGCCAAGGGCGGCAAGAGACCCAGTACTTC.